This T cell receptor beta chain comes out of a study of cytomegalovirus exposure and HLA in healthy donors. Findings and limits, study-wide: Most of the TCR beta V segments (in an earlier analysis) were productive either about 87% or about 30% of the time.

As to this clone: Its antigen is currently unknown.

Vbeta (60) and Jbeta (13) primers were used in the PCR. Assay: immunoSEQ multiplex PCR; the TCRdb copy retains only in-frame clones and omits some. This sample has around 110,000 clones, with approximately 66% found just once. Germline V gene lookup returns CDR1 KGHSH and CDR2 LQKENI. This CDR3 is built from 16 residues. Unmatched junction bases numbered 6, after V lost 3 bases and J lost 0 bases. The receptor was derived from a woman aged 40 to 55 in good health and CMV-seropositive. The sample was PBMCs. The rearrangement uses TRBV18 and TRBJ1-1; 8 nucleotides align to TRBD1. The CDR3 loop is CASSPLDRVVNTEAFF. The CDR3 region has the DNA TGTGCCAGCTCACCCCTGGACAGGGTGGTGAACACTGAAGCTTTCTTT.